This T cell receptor beta chain was found in a study of T cell repertoires in cytomegalovirus infection. CDR1 and CDR2 (germline): MGHRA, YSYEKL. V was cut by 1 base and J by 4 bases, with 11 bases left in between. This CDR3 has 15 residues. Each CDR3 protein gets one entry after TCRdb re-called the reads with MiXCR. Of about 160,000 distinct CDR3 sequences in the sample, 20% to 25% were seen once. As to this clonotype: Its antigen is unknown.

This clonotype was obtained from a human donor in good health (CMV status not recorded). Some clones in this sample may be carry-over from other donors' samples. Here the sequenced sample was CD8+ T cells from cultured PBMCs, taken from culture after CMV antigen stimulation. The chain recombines TRBV4-1 with TRBJ1-3; D is uncertain. The chain's CDR3 is CASSQGDNTGNTIYF. DNA for the CDR3: TGCGCCAGCAGCCAAGGAGACAATACAGGAAACACCATATATTTT.